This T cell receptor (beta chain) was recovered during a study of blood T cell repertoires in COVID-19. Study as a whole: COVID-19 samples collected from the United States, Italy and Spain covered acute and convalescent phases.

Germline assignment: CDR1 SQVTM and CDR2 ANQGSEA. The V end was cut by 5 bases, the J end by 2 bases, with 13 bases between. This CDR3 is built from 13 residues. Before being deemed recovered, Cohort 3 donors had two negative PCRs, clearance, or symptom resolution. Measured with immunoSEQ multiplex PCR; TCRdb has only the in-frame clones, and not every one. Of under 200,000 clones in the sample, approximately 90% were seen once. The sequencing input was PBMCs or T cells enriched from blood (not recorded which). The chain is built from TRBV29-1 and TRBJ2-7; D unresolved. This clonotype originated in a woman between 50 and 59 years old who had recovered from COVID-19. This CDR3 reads CSVSGDRAYEQYF. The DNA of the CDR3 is TGCAGCGTTTCAGGTGACCGAGCCTACGAGCAGTACTTC.